This T cell receptor (beta chain) was captured by sequencing in a study of identical twins. Regarding the study as a whole: Not following the same donors, the study drew its conclusions from cross-sectional statistical analysis. Within monozygotic twins, out-of-frame TCR alpha sharing was underestimated by the models.

About this clonotype: Its antigen is unidentified.

Each CDR3 protein is one row after TCRdb ran MiXCR on the 5' RACE reads. The sample carries about 900,000 distinct CDR3 sequences, roughly an eighth recorded once. The CDR3 has 15 amino acids. Germline CDR1 and CDR2: SQVTM and ANQGSEA. V shed 8 bases and J 2 bases; nucleotides not matched to a gene: 12. These data were also filed under a second study, of yellow fever vaccine responses in identical twins.

The gene calls are TRBV29-1 and TRBJ2-1; 7 nucleotides match TRBD2. This receptor was taken from a young woman in good health. The sample was PBMCs. CDR3 sequence (DNA): TGCAGCCCTCTCACGGTAGCGGGTACCTACAATGAGCAGTTCTTC. This gives the protein CSPLTVAGTYNEQFF.